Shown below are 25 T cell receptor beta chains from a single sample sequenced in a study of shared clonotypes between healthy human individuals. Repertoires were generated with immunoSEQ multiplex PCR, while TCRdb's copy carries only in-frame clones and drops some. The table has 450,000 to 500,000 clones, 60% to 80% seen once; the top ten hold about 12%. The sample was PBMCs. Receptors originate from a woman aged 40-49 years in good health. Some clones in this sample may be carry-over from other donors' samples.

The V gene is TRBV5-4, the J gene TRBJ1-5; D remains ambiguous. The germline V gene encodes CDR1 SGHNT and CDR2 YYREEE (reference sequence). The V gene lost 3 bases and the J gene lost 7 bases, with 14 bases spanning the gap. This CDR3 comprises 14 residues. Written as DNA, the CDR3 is TGTGCCAGCAGCTCCGACGGCCACGAACAGCCCCAGCATTTT. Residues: CASSSDGHEQPQHF. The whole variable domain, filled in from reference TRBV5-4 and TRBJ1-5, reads ETGVTQSPTHLIKTRGQQVTLRCSSQSGHNTVSWYQQALGQGPQFIFQYYREEENGRGNFPPRFSGLQFPNYSSELNVNALELDDSALYLCASSSDGHEQPQHFGDGTRLSIL.

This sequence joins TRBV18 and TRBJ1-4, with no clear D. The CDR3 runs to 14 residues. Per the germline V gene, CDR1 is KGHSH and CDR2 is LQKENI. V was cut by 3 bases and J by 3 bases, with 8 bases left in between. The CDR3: CASSPTRANEKLFF. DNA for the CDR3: TGTGCCAGCTCACCGACGCGAGCTAATGAAAAACTGTTTTTT. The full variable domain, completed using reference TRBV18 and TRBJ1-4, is NAGVMQNPRHLVRRRGQEARLRCSPMKGHSHVYWYRQLPEEGLKFMVYLQKENIIDESGMPKERFSAEFPKEGPSILRIQQVVRGDSAAYFCASSPTRANEKLFFGSGTQLSVL.

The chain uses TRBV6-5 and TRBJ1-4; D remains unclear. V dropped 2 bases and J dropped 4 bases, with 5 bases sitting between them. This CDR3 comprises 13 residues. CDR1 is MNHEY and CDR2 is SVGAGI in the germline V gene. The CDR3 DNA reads TGTGCCAGCAGTTACAGGGTTAATGAAAAACTGTTTTTT. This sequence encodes CASSYRVNEKLFF.

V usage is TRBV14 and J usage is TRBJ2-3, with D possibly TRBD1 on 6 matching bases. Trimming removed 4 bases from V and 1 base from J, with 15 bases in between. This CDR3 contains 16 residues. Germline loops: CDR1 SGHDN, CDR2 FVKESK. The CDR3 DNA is TGTGCCAGCAGCCCCCCGGCAGGGGTCCGCACAGATACGCAGTATTTT. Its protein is CASSPPAGVRTDTQYF. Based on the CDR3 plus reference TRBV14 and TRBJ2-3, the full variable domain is EAGVTQFPSHSVIEKGQTVTLRCDPISGHDNLYWYRRVMGKEIKFLLHFVKESKQDESGMPNNRFLAERTGGTYSTLKVQPAELEDSGVYFCASSPPAGVRTDTQYFGPGTRLTVL.

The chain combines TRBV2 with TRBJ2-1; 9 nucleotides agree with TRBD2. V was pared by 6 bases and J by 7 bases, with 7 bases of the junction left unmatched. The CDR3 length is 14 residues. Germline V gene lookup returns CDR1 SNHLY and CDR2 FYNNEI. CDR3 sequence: CASRVAGVNNEQFF. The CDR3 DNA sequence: TGTGCCAGCAGGGTAGCGGGAGTGAATAATGAGCAGTTCTTC.

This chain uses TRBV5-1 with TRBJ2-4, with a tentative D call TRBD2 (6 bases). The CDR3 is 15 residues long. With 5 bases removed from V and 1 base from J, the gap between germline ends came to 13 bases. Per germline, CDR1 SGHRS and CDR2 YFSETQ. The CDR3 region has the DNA TGCGCCAGCAGTGACCAACGGGGGGCCAAAAACATTCAGTACTTC. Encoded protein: CASSDQRGAKNIQYF.

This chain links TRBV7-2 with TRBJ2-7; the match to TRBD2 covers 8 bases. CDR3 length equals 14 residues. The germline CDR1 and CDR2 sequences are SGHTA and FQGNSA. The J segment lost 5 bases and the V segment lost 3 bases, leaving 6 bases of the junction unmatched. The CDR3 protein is CASSLERESDEQYF. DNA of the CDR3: TGTGCCAGCAGCTTGGAGCGGGAGTCGGACGAGCAGTACTTC.

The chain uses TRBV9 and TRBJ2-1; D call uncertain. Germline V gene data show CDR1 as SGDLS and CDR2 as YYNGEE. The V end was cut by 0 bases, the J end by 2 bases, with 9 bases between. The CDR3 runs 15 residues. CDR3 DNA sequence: TGTGCCAGCAGCGTAGGGGATTGGGCCTACAATGAGCAGTTCTTC. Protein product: CASSVGDWAYNEQFF. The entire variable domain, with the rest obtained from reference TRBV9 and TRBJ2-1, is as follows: DSGVTQTPKHLITATGQRVTLRCSPRSGDLSVYWYQQSLDQGLQFLIQYYNGEERAKGNILERFSAQQFPDLHSELNLSSLELGDSALYFCASSVGDWAYNEQFFGPGTRLTVL.

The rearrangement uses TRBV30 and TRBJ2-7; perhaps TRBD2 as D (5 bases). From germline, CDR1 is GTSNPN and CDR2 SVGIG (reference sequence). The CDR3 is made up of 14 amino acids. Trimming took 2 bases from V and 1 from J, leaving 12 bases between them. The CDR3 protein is CAWSPAGNSYEQYF. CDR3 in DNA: TGTGCCTGGAGTCCTGCCGGGAATTCCTACGAGCAGTACTTC.

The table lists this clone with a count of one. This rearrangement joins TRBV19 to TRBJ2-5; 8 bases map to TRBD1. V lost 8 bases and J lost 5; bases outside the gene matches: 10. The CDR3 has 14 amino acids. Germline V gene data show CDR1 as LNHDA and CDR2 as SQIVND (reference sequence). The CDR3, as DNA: TGTGCCAGTGGGGAGACAGGGGCGGAGGAGACCCAGTACTTC. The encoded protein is CASGETGAEETQYF. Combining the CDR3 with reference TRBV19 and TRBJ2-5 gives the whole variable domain DGGITQSPKYLFRKEGQNVTLSCEQNLNHDAMYWYRQDPGQGLRLIYYSQIVNDFQKGDIAEGYSVSREKKESFPLTVTSAQKNPTAFYLCASGETGAEETQYFGPGTRLLVL.

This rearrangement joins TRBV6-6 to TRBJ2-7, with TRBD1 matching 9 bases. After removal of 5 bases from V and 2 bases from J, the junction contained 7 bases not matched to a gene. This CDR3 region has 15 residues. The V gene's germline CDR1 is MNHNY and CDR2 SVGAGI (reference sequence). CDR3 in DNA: TGTGCCAGCAGTGACCTCGGGGACAGGGCCTACGAGCAGTACTTC. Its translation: CASSDLGDRAYEQYF.

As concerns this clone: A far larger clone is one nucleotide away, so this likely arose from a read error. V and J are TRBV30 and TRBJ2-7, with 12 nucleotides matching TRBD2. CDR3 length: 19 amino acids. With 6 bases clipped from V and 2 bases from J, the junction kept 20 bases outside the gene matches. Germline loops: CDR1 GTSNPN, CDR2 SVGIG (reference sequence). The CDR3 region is CACWQDRLAGVLQTYEQYF. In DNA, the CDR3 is TGTGCCTGCTGGCAGGATCGACTAGCGGGAGTTCTACAAACCTACGAGCAGTACTTC.

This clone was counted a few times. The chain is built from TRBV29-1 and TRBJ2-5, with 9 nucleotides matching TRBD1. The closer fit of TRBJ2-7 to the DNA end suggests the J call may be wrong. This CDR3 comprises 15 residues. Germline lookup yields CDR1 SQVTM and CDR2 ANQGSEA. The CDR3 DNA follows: TGCAGCGTTGTGGGGGAAGGGACAGGGCTCTACGAGCAGTACTTC. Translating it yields CSVVGEGTGLYEQYF.

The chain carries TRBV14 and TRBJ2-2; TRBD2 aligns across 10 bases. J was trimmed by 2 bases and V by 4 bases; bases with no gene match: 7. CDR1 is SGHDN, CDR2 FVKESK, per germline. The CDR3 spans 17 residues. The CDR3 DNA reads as TGTGCCAGCAGCCTACTAGCGGGGCTACGAAACACCGGGGAGCTGTTTTTT. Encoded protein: CASSLLAGLRNTGELFF.

The CDR3 is CAISGAPGLAGWETQYF. CDR3 nucleotide sequence: TGTGCCATCAGTGGGGCTCCGGGGCTAGCGGGATGGGAGACCCAGTACTTC. The gene calls are TRBV10-3 and TRBJ2-5; 9 bases agree with TRBD2. The CDR3 is 17 residues long. With V trimmed by 4 bases and J by 5 bases, 14 bases remained unmatched. The V gene's germline CDR1 is ENHRY and CDR2 SYGVKD.

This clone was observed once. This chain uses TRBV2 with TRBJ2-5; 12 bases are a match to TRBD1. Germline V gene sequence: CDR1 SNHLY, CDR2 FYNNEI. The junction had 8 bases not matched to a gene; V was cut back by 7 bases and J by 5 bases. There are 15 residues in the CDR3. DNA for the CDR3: TGTGCCAGCAATCCGGGACAGGGGGCGTTTGAGACCCAGTACTTC. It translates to CASNPGQGAFETQYF. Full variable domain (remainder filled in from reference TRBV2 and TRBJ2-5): EPEVTQTPSHQVTQMGQEVILRCVPISNHLYFYWYRQILGQKVEFLVSFYNNEISEKSEIFDDQFSVERPDGSNFTLKIRSTKLEDSAMYFCASNPGQGAFETQYFGPGTRLLVL.

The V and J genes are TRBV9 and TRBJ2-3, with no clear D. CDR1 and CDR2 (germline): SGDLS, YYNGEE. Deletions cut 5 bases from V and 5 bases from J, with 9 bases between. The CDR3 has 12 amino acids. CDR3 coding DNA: TGTGCCAGCAGTGGTTTGGGAGATACGCAGTATTTT. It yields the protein CASSGLGDTQYF.

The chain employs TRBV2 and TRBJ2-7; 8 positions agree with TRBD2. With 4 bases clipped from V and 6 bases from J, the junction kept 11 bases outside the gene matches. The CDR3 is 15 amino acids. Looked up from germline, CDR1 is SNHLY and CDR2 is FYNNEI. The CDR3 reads CASSVTGTSGSEQYF. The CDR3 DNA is TGTGCCAGCAGTGTAACCGGGACTAGTGGTAGCGAGCAGTACTTC. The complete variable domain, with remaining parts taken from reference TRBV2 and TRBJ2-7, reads EPEVTQTPSHQVTQMGQEVILRCVPISNHLYFYWYRQILGQKVEFLVSFYNNEISEKSEIFDDQFSVERPDGSNFTLKIRSTKLEDSAMYFCASSVTGTSGSEQYFGPGTRLTVT.

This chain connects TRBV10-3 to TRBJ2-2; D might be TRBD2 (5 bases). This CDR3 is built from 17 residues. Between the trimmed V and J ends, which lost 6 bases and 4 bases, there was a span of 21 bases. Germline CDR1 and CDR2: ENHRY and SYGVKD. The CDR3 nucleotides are TGTGCCATCAGCGATCGGGGTGGCGCCGGGTCCACCGGGGAGCTGTTTTTT. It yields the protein CAISDRGGAGSTGELFF.

The CDR3 DNA reads TGTGCCAGCAGCTTAGCTTTACCTGGGACAGGGTTAACTGAAGCTTTCTTT. It translates to CASSLALPGTGLTEAFF. V is TRBV11-2 and J is TRBJ1-1; TRBD1 matches at 9 bases. V was clipped by 1 base and J by 5 bases; unmatched bases: 11. Germline lookup yields CDR1 SGHAT and CDR2 FQNNGV. The CDR3 is 17 amino acids.

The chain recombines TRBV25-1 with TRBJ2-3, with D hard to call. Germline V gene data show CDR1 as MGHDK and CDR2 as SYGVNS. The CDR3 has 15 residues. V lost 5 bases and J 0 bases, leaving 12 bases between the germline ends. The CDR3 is CASSRLLSSTDTQYF. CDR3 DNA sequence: TGTGCCAGCAGTAGGCTCCTTTCTAGCACAGATACGCAGTATTTT. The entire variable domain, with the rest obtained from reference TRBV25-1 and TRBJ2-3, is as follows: EADIYQTPRYLVIGTGKKITLECSQTMGHDKMYWYQQDPGMELHLIHYSYGVNSTEKGDLSSESTVSRIRTEHFPLTLESARPSHTSQYLCASSRLLSSTDTQYFGPGTRLTVL.

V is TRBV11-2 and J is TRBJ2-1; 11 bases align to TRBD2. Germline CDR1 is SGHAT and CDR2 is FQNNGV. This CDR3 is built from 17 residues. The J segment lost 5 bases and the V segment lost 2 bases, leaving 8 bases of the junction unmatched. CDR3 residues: CASSLRRLAGLHNEQFF. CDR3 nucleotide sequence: TGTGCCAGCAGCTTAAGGAGACTAGCGGGGCTACACAATGAGCAGTTCTTC.

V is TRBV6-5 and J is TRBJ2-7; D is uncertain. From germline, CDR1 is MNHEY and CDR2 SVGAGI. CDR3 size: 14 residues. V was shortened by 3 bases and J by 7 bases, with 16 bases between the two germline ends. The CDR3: CASSYVPSDEEQYF. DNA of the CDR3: TGTGCCAGCAGTTATGTCCCATCTGATGAGGAGCAGTACTTC.

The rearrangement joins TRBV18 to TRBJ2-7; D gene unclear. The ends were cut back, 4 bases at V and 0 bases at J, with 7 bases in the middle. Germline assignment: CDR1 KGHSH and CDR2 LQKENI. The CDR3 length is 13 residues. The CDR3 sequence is CASSQDLSYEQYF. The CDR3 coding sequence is TGTGCCAGCTCACAGGACCTCTCCTACGAGCAGTACTTC.

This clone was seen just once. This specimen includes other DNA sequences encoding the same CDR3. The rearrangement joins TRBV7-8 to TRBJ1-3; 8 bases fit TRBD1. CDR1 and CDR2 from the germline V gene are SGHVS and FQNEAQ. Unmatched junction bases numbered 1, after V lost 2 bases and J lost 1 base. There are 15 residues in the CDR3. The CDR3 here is CASSLQGASGNTIYF. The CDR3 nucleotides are TGTGCCAGCAGCTTACAGGGGGCATCTGGAAACACCATATATTTT.